The clone carrying this T cell receptor (beta chain) showed up many times. Per the original methods: CDR3 differences across clinicopathological groups were used to build a distant-metastasis classifier for papillary thyroid cancer. Using MiXCR, TCRdb reanalyzed the PCR reads. The V and J calls were not made by the authors but by TCRdb's processing. The data show around 40,000 clones, with 15% to 20% seen just once and approximately 5.6% held by the top ten. Thyroid surgery had not been preceded by any treatment in any patient. The data were obtained in a study of metastatic and nonmetastatic thyroid tumors. For the study at large: Repertoires from blood and tumor or nodule tissue of malignant and benign thyroid patients were compared.

Trimming stripped 2 bases from V and 9 bases from J, with 11 bases between. The length of the CDR3 is 14 residues. The clonotype comes from a male donor with papillary thyroid cancer or a benign thyroid nodule (not recorded which). Some clones in this sample may be carry-over from other donors' samples. The specimen was blood. V and J are TRBV12-3 or TRBV12-4 and TRBJ1-6; no definite D call. The CDR3 here is CASSLTPSGSPLHF. The CDR3 coding sequence is TGTGCCAGCAGTTTAACCCCCTCGGGTTCACCCCTCCACTTT.